The sequence of this TCR beta chain was determined in a study of blood T cell repertoires in COVID-19. Germline assignment: CDR1 MNHEY and CDR2 SMNVEV (reference sequence). The CDR3 spans 15 residues. Germline trimming cut 6 bases from V and 3 bases from J; bases unmatched to any gene: 9. Profiled with immunoSEQ multiplex PCR; TCRdb holds only in-frame clones, not every one. Counted here are approximately 210,000 clones, roughly 82% occurring once; the ten biggest clones make up about an eighth. This clonotype was obtained from a man between 40 and 49 years old who had recovered from COVID-19. The specimen was PBMCs or T cells enriched from blood (not recorded which). The rearrangement joins TRBV27 to TRBJ2-7; 9 nucleotides line up with TRBD1. The CDR3 coding sequence is TGTGCCAGCAGGCGAGCCGGGACAGGGTACTACGAGCAGTACTTC. This codes for CASRRAGTGYYEQYF.